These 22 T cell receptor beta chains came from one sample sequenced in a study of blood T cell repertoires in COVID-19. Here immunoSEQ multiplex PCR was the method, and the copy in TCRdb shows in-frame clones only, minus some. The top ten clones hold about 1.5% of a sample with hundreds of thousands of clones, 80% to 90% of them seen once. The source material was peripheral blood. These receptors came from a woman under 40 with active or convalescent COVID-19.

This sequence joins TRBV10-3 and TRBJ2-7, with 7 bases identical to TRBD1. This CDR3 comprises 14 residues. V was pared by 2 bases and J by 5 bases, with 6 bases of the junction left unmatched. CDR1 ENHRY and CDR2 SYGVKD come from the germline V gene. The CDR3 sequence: CAISETGVPNEQYF. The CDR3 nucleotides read TGTGCCATCAGTGAGACAGGGGTGCCAAACGAGCAGTACTTC.

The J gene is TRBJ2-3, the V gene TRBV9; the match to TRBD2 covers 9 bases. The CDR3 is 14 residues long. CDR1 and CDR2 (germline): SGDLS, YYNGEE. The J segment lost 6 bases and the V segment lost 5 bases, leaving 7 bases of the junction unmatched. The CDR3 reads CASRFSGRGDTQYF. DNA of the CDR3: TGTGCCAGCAGATTTAGCGGGAGAGGGGATACGCAGTATTTT.

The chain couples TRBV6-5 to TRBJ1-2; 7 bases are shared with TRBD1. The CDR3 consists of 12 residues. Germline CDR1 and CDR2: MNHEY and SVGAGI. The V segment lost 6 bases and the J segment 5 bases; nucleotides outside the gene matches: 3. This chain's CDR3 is CASSLTGYGYTF. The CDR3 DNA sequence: TGTGCCAGCAGCCTGACAGGGTATGGCTACACCTTC.

CDR3 sequence (DNA): TGTGCCAGCAGCTACCGGACAGGGGGCGATCCTAACTATGGCTACACCTTC. As protein: CASSYRTGGDPNYGYTF. V is TRBV7-8 and J is TRBJ1-2, with 11 bases matching TRBD1. The CDR3 runs 17 residues. Germline values: CDR1 SGHVS, CDR2 FQNEAQ. V lost 4 bases, J lost 0 bases, and 7 bases stayed unmatched.

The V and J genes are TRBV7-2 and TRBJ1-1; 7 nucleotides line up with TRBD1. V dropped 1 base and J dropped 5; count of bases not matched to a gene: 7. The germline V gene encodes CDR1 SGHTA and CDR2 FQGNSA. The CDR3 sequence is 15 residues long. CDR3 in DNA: TGTGCCAGCAGCTTAGTGACAGGGATAGAGACTGAAGCTTTCTTT. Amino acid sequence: CASSLVTGIETEAFF.

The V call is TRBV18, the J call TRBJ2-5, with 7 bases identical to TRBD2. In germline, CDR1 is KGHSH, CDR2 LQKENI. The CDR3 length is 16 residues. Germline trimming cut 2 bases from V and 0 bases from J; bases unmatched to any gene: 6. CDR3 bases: TGTGCCAGCTCACCATTTTCCGGGGGGAACCAAGAGACCCAGTACTTC. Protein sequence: CASSPFSGGNQETQYF.

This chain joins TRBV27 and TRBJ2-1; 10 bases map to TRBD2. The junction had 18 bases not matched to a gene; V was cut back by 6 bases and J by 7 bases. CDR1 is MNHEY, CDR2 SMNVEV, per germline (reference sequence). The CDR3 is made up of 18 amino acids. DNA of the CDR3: TGTGCCAGCAGACCTTCATCCTCCCGACTAGCGGGCGGGAATGAGCAGTTCTTC. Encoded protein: CASRPSSSRLAGGNEQFF.

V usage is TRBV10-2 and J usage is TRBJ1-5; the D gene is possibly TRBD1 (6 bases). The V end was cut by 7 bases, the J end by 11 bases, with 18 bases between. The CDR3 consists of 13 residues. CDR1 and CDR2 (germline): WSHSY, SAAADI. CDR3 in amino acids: CASTPQGGTAQHF. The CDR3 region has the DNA TGCGCCAGCACTCCCCAAGGGGGTACAGCCCAGCATTTT.

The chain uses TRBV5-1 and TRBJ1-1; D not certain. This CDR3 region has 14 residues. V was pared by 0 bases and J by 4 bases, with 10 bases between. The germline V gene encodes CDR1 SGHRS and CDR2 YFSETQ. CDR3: CASSLGQAGTEAFF. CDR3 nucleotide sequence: TGCGCCAGCAGCTTGGGTCAGGCAGGCACTGAAGCTTTCTTT.

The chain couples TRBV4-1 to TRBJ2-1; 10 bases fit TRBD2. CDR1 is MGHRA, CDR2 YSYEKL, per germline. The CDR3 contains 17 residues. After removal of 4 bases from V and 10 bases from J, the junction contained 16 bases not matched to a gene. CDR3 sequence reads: CASSREGPVLAGKEQFF. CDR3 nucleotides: TGCGCCAGCAGCCGAGAGGGTCCGGTACTAGCGGGAAAGGAGCAGTTCTTC.

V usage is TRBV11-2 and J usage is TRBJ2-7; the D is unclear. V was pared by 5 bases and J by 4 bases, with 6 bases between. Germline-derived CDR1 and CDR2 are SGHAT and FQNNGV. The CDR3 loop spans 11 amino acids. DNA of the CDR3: TGTGCCAGCAGCGCCGGTTACGAGCAGTACTTC. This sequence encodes CASSAGYEQYF.

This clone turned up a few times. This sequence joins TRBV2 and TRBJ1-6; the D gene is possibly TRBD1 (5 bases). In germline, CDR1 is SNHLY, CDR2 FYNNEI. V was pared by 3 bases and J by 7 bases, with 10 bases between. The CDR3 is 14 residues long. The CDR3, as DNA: TGTGCCAGCAGTGATGACAGACGGAATTCACCCCTCCACTTT. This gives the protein CASSDDRRNSPLHF.

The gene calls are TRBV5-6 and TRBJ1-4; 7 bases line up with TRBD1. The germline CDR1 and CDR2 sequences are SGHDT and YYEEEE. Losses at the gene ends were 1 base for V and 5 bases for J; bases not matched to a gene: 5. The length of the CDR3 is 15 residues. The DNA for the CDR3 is TGTGCCAGCAGCTTGAAGACAGGGTACAATGAAAAACTGTTTTTT. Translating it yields CASSLKTGYNEKLFF.

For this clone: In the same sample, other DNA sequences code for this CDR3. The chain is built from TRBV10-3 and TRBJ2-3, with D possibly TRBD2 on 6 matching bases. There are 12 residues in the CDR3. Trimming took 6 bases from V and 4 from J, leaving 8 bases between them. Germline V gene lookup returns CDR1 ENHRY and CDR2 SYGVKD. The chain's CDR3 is CAISGTSDTQYF. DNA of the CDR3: TGTGCCATCAGCGGGACTTCAGATACGCAGTATTTT.

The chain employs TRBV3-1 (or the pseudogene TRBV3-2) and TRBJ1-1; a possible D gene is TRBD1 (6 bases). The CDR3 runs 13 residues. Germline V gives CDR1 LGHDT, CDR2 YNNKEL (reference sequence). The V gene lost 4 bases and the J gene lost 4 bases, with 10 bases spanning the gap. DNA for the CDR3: TGTGCCAGCAGCCGCGGACAGATCACTGAAGCTTTCTTT. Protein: CASSRGQITEAFF.

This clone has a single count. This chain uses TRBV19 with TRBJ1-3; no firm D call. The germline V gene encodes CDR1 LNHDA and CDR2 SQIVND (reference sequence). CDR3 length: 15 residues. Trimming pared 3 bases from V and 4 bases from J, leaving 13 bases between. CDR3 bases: TGTGCCAGTAGTATCTCTAGCGAAGCGGGAAACACCATATATTTT. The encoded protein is CASSISSEAGNTIYF. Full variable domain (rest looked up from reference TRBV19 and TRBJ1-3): DGGITQSPKYLFRKEGQNVTLSCEQNLNHDAMYWYRQDPGQGLRLIYYSQIVNDFQKGDIAEGYSVSREKKESFPLTVTSAQKNPTAFYLCASSISSEAGNTIYFGEGSWLTVV.

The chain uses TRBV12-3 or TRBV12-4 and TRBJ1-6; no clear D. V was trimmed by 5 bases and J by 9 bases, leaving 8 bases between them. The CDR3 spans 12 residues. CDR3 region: CASSPPGSPLHF. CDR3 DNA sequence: TGTGCCAGCAGTCCCCCGGGTTCACCCCTCCACTTT.

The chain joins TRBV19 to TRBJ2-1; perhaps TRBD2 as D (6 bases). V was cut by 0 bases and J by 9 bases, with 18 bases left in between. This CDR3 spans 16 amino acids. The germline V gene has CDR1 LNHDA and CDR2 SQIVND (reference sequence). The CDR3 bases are TGTGCCAGTAGTATAGATCAAGTTGGGGGGAGTGGTGAGCAGTTCTTC. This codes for CASSIDQVGGSGEQFF.

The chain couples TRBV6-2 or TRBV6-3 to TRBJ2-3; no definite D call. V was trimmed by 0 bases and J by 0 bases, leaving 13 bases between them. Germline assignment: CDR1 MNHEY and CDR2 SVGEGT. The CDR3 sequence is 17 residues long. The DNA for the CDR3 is TGTGCCAGCAGTTACTCCTCAGGATTTCCTAGCACAGATACGCAGTATTTT. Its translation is CASSYSSGFPSTDTQYF.

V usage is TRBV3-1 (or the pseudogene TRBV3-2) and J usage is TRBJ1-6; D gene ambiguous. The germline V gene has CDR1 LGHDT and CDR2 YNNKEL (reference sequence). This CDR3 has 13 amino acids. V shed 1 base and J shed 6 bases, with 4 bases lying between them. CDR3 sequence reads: CASSQASNSPLHF. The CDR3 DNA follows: TGTGCCAGCAGCCAAGCTAGTAATTCACCCCTCCACTTT.

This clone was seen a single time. Written as DNA, the CDR3 is TGCGCCAGCAGTACGCGACTAGCGGGAGGGAACAATGAGCAGTTCTTC. Protein sequence: CASSTRLAGGNNEQFF. The chain joins TRBV23-1 to TRBJ2-1; 14 positions agree with TRBD2. TRBV23-1 is noted as an ORF with a role that remains uncertain. J gave up 5 bases and V 5 bases, and 5 bases lay outside the gene matches. The CDR3 has 16 amino acids.

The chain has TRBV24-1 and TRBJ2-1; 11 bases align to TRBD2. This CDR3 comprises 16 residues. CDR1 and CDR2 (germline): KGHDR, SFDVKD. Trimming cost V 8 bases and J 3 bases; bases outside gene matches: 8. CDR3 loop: CATKTTSGTFYNEQFF. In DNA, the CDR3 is TGTGCCACCAAGACGACTAGCGGGACTTTCTACAATGAGCAGTTCTTC.